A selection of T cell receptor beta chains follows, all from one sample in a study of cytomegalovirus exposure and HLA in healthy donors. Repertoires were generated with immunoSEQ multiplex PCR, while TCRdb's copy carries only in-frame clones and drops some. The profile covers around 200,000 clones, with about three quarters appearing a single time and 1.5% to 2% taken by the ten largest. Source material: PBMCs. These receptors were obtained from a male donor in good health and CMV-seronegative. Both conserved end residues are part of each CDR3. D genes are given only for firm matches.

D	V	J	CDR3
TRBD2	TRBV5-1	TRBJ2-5	CASSQTLAGAQPDF
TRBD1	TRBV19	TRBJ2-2	CASRTGGAGTGELFF
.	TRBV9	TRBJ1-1	CASSVDRGDEAFF
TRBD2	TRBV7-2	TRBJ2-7	CASSLGLAGGNEQYF
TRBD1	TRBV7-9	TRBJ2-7	CSSSRNRGAVYEQYF
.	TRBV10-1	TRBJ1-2	CASTRTDRNGYTF
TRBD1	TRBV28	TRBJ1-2	CASSTGGYGYTF
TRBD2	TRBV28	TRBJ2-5	CASSSSGGAGLRETQYF
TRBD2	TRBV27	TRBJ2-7	CASSLWAPPREGLHEQYF
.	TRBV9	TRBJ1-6	CASSTSGQDNSPLHF
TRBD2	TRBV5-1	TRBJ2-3	CASSSGTSGDTDTQYF
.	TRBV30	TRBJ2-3	CAWSRGLTSTDTQYF
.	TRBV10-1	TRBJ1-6	CASSDGRKGINSPLHF
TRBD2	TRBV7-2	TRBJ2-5	CASSLASRGGQETQYF
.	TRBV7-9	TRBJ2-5	CASSLLAELHQRQTQYF
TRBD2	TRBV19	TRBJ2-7	CASSKFGGSAYEQYF
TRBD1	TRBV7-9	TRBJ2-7	CASSSPGTASYEQYF
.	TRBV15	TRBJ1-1	CATSRDRQLQPEAFF
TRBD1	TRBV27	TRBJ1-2	CASSSRTGPNYGYTF
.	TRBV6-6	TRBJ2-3	CASSYLEFTDTQYF
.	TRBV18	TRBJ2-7	CASSWGTGSGEQYF
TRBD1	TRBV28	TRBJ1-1	CASSLWRGRITEAFF
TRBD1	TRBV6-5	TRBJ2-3	CASSYWDRSQDTQYF
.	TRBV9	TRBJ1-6	CASSPGGGLHF
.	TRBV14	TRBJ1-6	CASSQPRGGAGYSPLHF
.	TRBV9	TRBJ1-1	CASSPMQGRSEDTEAFF
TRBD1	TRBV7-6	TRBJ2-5	CASSLGWDRQETQYF
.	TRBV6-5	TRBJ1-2	CASTQGDYGYTF
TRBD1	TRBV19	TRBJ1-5	CASTPSTGMGWQPQHF
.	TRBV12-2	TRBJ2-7	CASRVTGTYEQYF
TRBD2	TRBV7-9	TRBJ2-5	CASMELAEKETQYF
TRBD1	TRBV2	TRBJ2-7	CASSISGQGISYEQYF
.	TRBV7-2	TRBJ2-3	CASSPIPRTDTQYF
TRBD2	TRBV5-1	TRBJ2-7	CASSPGLAGGFYEQYF
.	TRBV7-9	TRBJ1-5	CASSLGGGGNQPQHF
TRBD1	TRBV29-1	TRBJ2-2	CSVEVPGTGKFTGELFF
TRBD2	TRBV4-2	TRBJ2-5	CASSQESAGALRTQYF
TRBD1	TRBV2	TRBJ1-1	CASSRDRARGTEAFF
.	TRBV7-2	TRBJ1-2	CASSLDGVPNLYGYTF
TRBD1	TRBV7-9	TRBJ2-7	CASSLQGTVSYEQYF
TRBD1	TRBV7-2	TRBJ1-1	CASSRRGLNTEAFF
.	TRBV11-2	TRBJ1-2	CVSSPRVVNYGYTF
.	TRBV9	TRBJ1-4	CASSVLGGDEKLFF
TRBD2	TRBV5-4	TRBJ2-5	CASSIPLAGGPETQYF
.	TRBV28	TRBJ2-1	CASGLPRGRFF
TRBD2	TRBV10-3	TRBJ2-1	CAPPGLGNEQFF
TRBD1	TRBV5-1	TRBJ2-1	CASSSAGTGVYNEQFF
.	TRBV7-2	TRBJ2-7	CASSSPGWGNSYEQYF
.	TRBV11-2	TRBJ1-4	CASSRGGVSEKLFF
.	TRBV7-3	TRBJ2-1	CASSTARSSYNEQFF
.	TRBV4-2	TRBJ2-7	CASSQRGGRNEQYF
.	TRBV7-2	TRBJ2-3	CASSPRRAISDTQYF
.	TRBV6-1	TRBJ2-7	CASAGNYEQYF
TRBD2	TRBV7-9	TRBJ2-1	CASRAGLAGRGRNNEQFF
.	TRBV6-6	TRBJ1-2	CASSYSSGGSYGYTF
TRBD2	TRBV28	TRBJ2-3	CASSLAGRGAGDTQYF
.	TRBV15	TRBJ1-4	CATSRDPSSNEKLFF
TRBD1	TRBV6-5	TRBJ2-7	CASRTGGAYEQYF
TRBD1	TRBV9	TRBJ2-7	CASSALRTGSLSEQYF